This is a list of T cell receptor beta chains from one sample in a study of T cell responses to AZD1222 COVID-19 vaccine. Only in-frame clones appear in the TCRdb table, and some are missing; sequencing was by immunoSEQ multiplex PCR. The table records some 150,000 clones, over 80% of them present only once. The material was peripheral blood, obtained 28 days after the second dose of the MenACWY control vaccine. Every receptor here comes from an adult who received the MenACWY meningococcal vaccine as a control. Both conserved end residues are part of each CDR3. D genes are given only for firm matches. Size tells how often a clone was seen (once, few, many) or the class of an expanded clone, and some rows leave it out.

j_call: TRBJ2-1
d_call: TRBD1
v_call: TRBV28
clone_size: once
cdr3_nt: TGTGCCAGCAGTTTGTCCGGGACAGGTGTGTACAATGAGCAGTTCTTC
cdr3_aa: CASSLSGTGVYNEQFF

j_call: TRBJ1-2
d_call: TRBD1
v_call: TRBV9
clone_size: -
cdr3_nt: TGTGCCAGCAGCGTCCAAGACAGGGGTGACTATGGCTACACCTTC
cdr3_aa: CASSVQDRGDYGYTF

j_call: TRBJ1-5
d_call: TRBD1
v_call: TRBV2
clone_size: -
cdr3_nt: TGTGCCAGCAGTGAATCAGGGGGTGGGAATCAGCCCCAGCATTTT
cdr3_aa: CASSESGGGNQPQHF

j_call: TRBJ2-1
d_call: TRBD2
v_call: TRBV7-2
clone_size: -
cdr3_nt: TGTGCCAGCCCTAGCGGATACAATGAGCAGTTCTTC
cdr3_aa: CASPSGYNEQFF

j_call: TRBJ1-5
d_call: -
v_call: TRBV9
clone_size: once
cdr3_nt: TGTGCCAGCAGCCCCGAGGGGAATCAGCCCCAGCATTTT
cdr3_aa: CASSPEGNQPQHF

j_call: TRBJ1-2
d_call: -
v_call: TRBV6-5
clone_size: -
cdr3_nt: TGTGCCAGCAGTTACTCAATCGGGGATCAGTATGGCTACACCTTC
cdr3_aa: CASSYSIGDQYGYTF

j_call: TRBJ2-7
d_call: TRBD1
v_call: TRBV7-9
clone_size: -
cdr3_nt: TGTGCCAGCAGCCAGCCACGGACAGGGAGCTCCTACGAGCAGTACTTC
cdr3_aa: CASSQPRTGSSYEQYF

j_call: TRBJ1-1
d_call: -
v_call: TRBV12-3/TRBV12-4
clone_size: once
cdr3_nt: TGTGCCAGCAGTTTATTGGTAGACACTGAAGCTTTCTTT
cdr3_aa: CASSLLVDTEAFF

j_call: TRBJ2-7
d_call: -
v_call: TRBV5-5
clone_size: -
cdr3_nt: TGTGCCAGCAGCTTAATAAGGAGGGTCAACGAGCAGTACTTC
cdr3_aa: CASSLIRRVNEQYF

j_call: TRBJ2-5
d_call: -
v_call: TRBV18
clone_size: -
cdr3_nt: TGTGCCAGCTCACCCATGGACAGGAGGGGGGAGACCCAGTACTTC
cdr3_aa: CASSPMDRRGETQYF

j_call: TRBJ2-7
d_call: TRBD1
v_call: TRBV7-9
clone_size: -
cdr3_nt: TGTGCCAGCAGCTTATTTACACAGGGGGCGTACGAGCAGTACTTC
cdr3_aa: CASSLFTQGAYEQYF

j_call: TRBJ2-3
d_call: -
v_call: TRBV11-3
clone_size: once
cdr3_nt: TGTGCCAGCAGCCGTAGTAGGACCGGGGAGCAGTATTTT
cdr3_aa: CASSRSRTGEQYF

j_call: TRBJ2-7
d_call: -
v_call: TRBV28
clone_size: once
cdr3_nt: TGTGCCAGCGTCTCCCTGCCAGGGGGGTCCTACGAGCAGTACTTC
cdr3_aa: CASVSLPGGSYEQYF

j_call: TRBJ2-1
d_call: -
v_call: TRBV10-1
clone_size: -
cdr3_nt: TGCGCCAGCAGTGAGTTGGGCGATGAGCAGTTCTTC
cdr3_aa: CASSELGDEQFF

j_call: TRBJ2-7
d_call: TRBD1
v_call: TRBV6-5
clone_size: -
cdr3_nt: TGTGCCAGCAGTTGGGGACAGCGCTCCGGAGAGCAGTACTTC
cdr3_aa: CASSWGQRSGEQYF

j_call: TRBJ2-3
d_call: -
v_call: TRBV9
clone_size: -
cdr3_nt: TGTGCCAGCAGCGTAGGGGTCCGCCTCACAGATACGCAGTATTTT
cdr3_aa: CASSVGVRLTDTQYF

j_call: TRBJ2-3
d_call: -
v_call: TRBV9
clone_size: -
cdr3_nt: TGTGCCAGCAGCGTATTAGCCTGGGCGGGAACGCCAGATACGCAGTATTTT
cdr3_aa: CASSVLAWAGTPDTQYF

j_call: TRBJ1-2
d_call: TRBD1
v_call: TRBV5-4
clone_size: -
cdr3_nt: TGTGCCAGCAGCGCAGGGGGCGGAATGGACTATGGCTACACCTTC
cdr3_aa: CASSAGGGMDYGYTF

j_call: TRBJ2-2
d_call: -
v_call: TRBV29-1
clone_size: -
cdr3_nt: TGCAGCGTTCGCGCCCCGGGCCTTGGGGAGCTGTTTTTT
cdr3_aa: CSVRAPGLGELFF

j_call: TRBJ1-5
d_call: -
v_call: TRBV28
clone_size: -
cdr3_nt: TGTGCCAGCCAGAGGTACAATCAGCCCCAGCATTTT
cdr3_aa: CASQRYNQPQHF

j_call: TRBJ2-7
d_call: -
v_call: TRBV27
clone_size: -
cdr3_nt: TGTGCCAGCAGTTTCCGCACAGCGGTAGGCGAGCAGTACTTC
cdr3_aa: CASSFRTAVGEQYF

j_call: TRBJ1-5
d_call: -
v_call: TRBV6-5
clone_size: -
cdr3_nt: TGTGCCAGCGCCCCTGGGGGGGCAAATCAGCCCCAGCATTTT
cdr3_aa: CASAPGGANQPQHF

j_call: TRBJ1-6
d_call: -
v_call: TRBV28
clone_size: -
cdr3_nt: TGTGCCAGCAGTCCTTCACGTACACTTTCACCCCTCCACTTT
cdr3_aa: CASSPSRTLSPLHF

j_call: TRBJ1-5
d_call: -
v_call: TRBV5-1
clone_size: -
cdr3_nt: TGCGCCAGCAGCTGGGGACTGGACGGCAATCAGCCCCAGCATTTT
cdr3_aa: CASSWGLDGNQPQHF

j_call: TRBJ1-2
d_call: -
v_call: TRBV18
clone_size: -
cdr3_nt: TGTGCCAGCTCACCACTCGGACAGCGCGCTAACTATGGCTACACCTTC
cdr3_aa: CASSPLGQRANYGYTF

j_call: TRBJ1-1
d_call: -
v_call: TRBV5-1
clone_size: once
cdr3_nt: TGCGCCAGCAGTCTAGGGCCCTCCAACACTGAAGCTTTCTTT
cdr3_aa: CASSLGPSNTEAFF

j_call: TRBJ1-5
d_call: -
v_call: TRBV19
clone_size: -
cdr3_nt: TGTGCCAGTGTAGCAGGGAAGGGGATCCAGCCCCAGCATTTT
cdr3_aa: CASVAGKGIQPQHF

j_call: TRBJ1-5
d_call: -
v_call: TRBV5-1
clone_size: -
cdr3_nt: TGCGCCAGCAGCTTGGTTGGGGGCAATCAGCCCCAGCATTTT
cdr3_aa: CASSLVGGNQPQHF

j_call: TRBJ2-2
d_call: TRBD2
v_call: TRBV25-1
clone_size: -
cdr3_nt: TGTGCCAGCTCGCAGCTCCGGGACTACGCTAAACCCGGGGAGCTGTTTTTT
cdr3_aa: CASSQLRDYAKPGELFF

j_call: TRBJ2-5
d_call: TRBD1
v_call: TRBV5-4
clone_size: -
cdr3_nt: TGTGCCAGCAGCCCGGGACAGGGTAGAGGAGAGACCCAGTACTTC
cdr3_aa: CASSPGQGRGETQYF

j_call: TRBJ1-2
d_call: -
v_call: TRBV19
clone_size: -
cdr3_nt: TGTGCCAGTAGTATAGGCAGCAGGGCTAACTATGGCTACACCTTC
cdr3_aa: CASSIGSRANYGYTF

j_call: TRBJ2-1
d_call: TRBD2
v_call: TRBV7-7
clone_size: -
cdr3_nt: TGTGCCAGCAGCTTTTTCCTAGCGGGAGTTGGTAATGAGCAGTTCTTC
cdr3_aa: CASSFFLAGVGNEQFF

j_call: TRBJ1-2
d_call: -
v_call: TRBV29-1
clone_size: -
cdr3_nt: TGCAGCGTTGAGGGGGGGGCTCAGGGCTACACCTTC
cdr3_aa: CSVEGGAQGYTF

j_call: TRBJ1-1
d_call: TRBD1
v_call: TRBV28
clone_size: -
cdr3_nt: TGTGCCAGCAGTTCCATTCGACAGGGCGAGTTGGGCACTGAAGCTTTCTTT
cdr3_aa: CASSSIRQGELGTEAFF

j_call: TRBJ2-1
d_call: TRBD2
v_call: TRBV5-4
clone_size: -
cdr3_nt: TGTGCCAGCAGCTTGGTGGGAGGGTACAATGAGCAGTTCTTC
cdr3_aa: CASSLVGGYNEQFF

j_call: TRBJ2-5
d_call: -
v_call: TRBV30
clone_size: -
cdr3_nt: TGTGCCTGGAGTTTGGGACGGGGAGGAGAGACCCAGTACTTC
cdr3_aa: CAWSLGRGGETQYF

j_call: TRBJ1-5
d_call: TRBD1
v_call: TRBV28
clone_size: -
cdr3_nt: TGTGCCAGCAGTTCCTATGGGACAGGGGATCAGCCCCAGCATTTT
cdr3_aa: CASSSYGTGDQPQHF

j_call: TRBJ1-2
d_call: -
v_call: TRBV7-2
clone_size: -
cdr3_nt: TGTGCCAGCAGCTTAGAGGGACGCTATGGCTACACCTTC
cdr3_aa: CASSLEGRYGYTF

j_call: TRBJ2-7
d_call: TRBD1
v_call: TRBV4-3
clone_size: once
cdr3_nt: TGCGCCAGCAGCCAAGTGAGGCAGGGGGCGTACGAGCAGTACTTC
cdr3_aa: CASSQVRQGAYEQYF

j_call: TRBJ1-2
d_call: TRBD1
v_call: TRBV19
clone_size: -
cdr3_nt: TGTGCCAGTAGTGAGAACAGGGGCAACTATGGCTACACCTTC
cdr3_aa: CASSENRGNYGYTF

j_call: TRBJ1-5
d_call: TRBD1
v_call: TRBV27
clone_size: -
cdr3_nt: TGTGCCAGCAGTCTTGGGGGACAGGGGATCAATCAGCCCCAGCATTTT
cdr3_aa: CASSLGGQGINQPQHF